These 7 T cell receptor beta chains were sequenced from one sample in a study of regulatory T cells in long-lasting Graves disease. Sequencing libraries for TCR beta were prepared with iRepertoire HTBI primers and Arm-PCR of CDR3 regions. Using its own MiXCR run on the multiplex PCR reads, TCRdb lists one record per CDR3 protein. Among 450,000 to 650,000 distinct CDR3 sequences listed, roughly 16% were seen once. The time point denotes: newly diagnosed GD, antithyroid drugs for less than 3 months. PBMC RNA was the source of the TCR library. This sample was also put to use in a study of T cells in Graves' hyperthyroidism and ophthalmopathy.

Material: peripheral blood mononuclear cells (PBMCs), obtained at new diagnosis, from a patient treated with antithyroid drugs. These receptors came from a woman between 40 and 65 years old with Graves disease.

The rearrangement links TRBV19 to TRBJ1-3; D gene uncertain. The germline V and J ends were trimmed by 4 bases and 0 bases, with 10 bases remaining between them. This CDR3 region has 15 residues. CDR1 and CDR2 from the germline V gene are LNHDA and SQIVND (reference sequence). The CDR3 sequence: CASSTSLSSGNTIYF. CDR3 DNA: TGTGCCAGTAGTACCTCCCTGAGCTCTGGAAACACCATATATTTT.

CDR3 residues: CSARDQGGAKNIQYF. In DNA form, the CDR3 reads TGCAGTGCTAGAGATCAGGGTGGAGCCAAAAACATTCAGTACTTC. The J gene is TRBJ2-4, the V gene TRBV20-1, with D perhaps TRBD1 (5 bases). This CDR3 is built from 15 residues. Germline lookup yields CDR1 DFQATT and CDR2 SNEGSKA (reference sequence). Trimming left V 0 bases short and J 0 bases short, with 9 bases between.

With respect to this clonotype: A much bigger clone sits one base away, suggesting this may be a read error. The V call is TRBV2, the J call TRBJ2-7; D gene unclear. Germline lookup yields CDR1 SNHLY and CDR2 FYNNEI. There are 14 residues in the CDR3. The ends were cut back, 5 bases at V and 7 bases at J, with 18 bases in the middle. The CDR3 DNA follows: TGTGCCAGCAGTTTATCACCAGCTAACAATGAGCAGTACTTC. It codes for CASSLSPANNEQYF.

This clonotype occurred many times. The chain combines TRBV5-1 with TRBJ2-7; D might be TRBD2 (5 bases). V was shortened by 1 base and J by 0 bases, with 14 bases between the two germline ends. Germline V gives CDR1 SGHRS, CDR2 YFSETQ. The CDR3 is 16 residues long. The CDR3 loop is CASSLMASTASYEQYF. The CDR3 DNA follows: TGCGCCAGCAGCTTGATGGCTAGCACCGCCTCCTACGAGCAGTACTTC.

This clonotype came up many times. The chain uses TRBV12-3 or TRBV12-4 and TRBJ1-1; no definite D call. V lost 11 bases to trimming and J lost 4 bases, with 23 bases between them. The CDR3 loop spans 15 amino acids. The CDR3 protein is CAGSIGRGRGTEAFF. CDR3 nucleotide sequence: TGTGCCGGCTCAATAGGGCGCGGTCGGGGCACTGAAGCTTTCTTT.

The rearrangement joins TRBV20-1 to TRBJ2-3; D remains unclear. Between the trimmed V and J ends, which lost 2 bases and 3 bases, there was a span of 6 bases. CDR3 length: 12 amino acids. The germline V gene has CDR1 DFQATT and CDR2 SNEGSKA (reference sequence). The CDR3 spells CSARRRTDTQYF. CDR3 DNA: TGCAGTGCTAGACGGCGTACAGATACGCAGTATTTT.

Only a few counts were recorded for this clonotype. V and J are TRBV4-2 and TRBJ1-6; no clear D. Germline V lookup: CDR1 LGHNA, CDR2 YNFKEQ. The CDR3 sequence is 13 residues long. V lost 1 base to trimming and J lost 14 bases, with 12 bases between them. This CDR3 reads CASSQVKVAALHF. CDR3 DNA: TGTGCCAGCAGCCAAGTGAAGGTTGCCGCCCTCCACTTT.